The clone carrying this TCR beta chain was seen only a few times. Ophthalmopathy patients had Clinical Activity Score at least 3, NOSPECS grade at least 4, duration under 3 months. Patients were excluded for uncontrolled infection, other autoimmune disease, pregnancy or lactation. Orbital computed tomography, thyroid ultrasound, serum thyroxine and TRAb, and clinical symptoms together informed the diagnoses. With 1 base clipped from V and 3 bases from J, the junction kept 11 bases outside the gene matches. The germline gives CDR1 MNHNS, CDR2 SASEGT. The CDR3 loop spans 17 amino acids. Regions amplified from RNA transcripts were the TCR beta CDR3 regions. First-round RT-PCR with HTBI primers amplified the TCR CDR3 region. TCRdb re-analysed the multiplex PCR reads in MiXCR, keeping a single row per CDR3 protein. The table lists over 400,000 distinct CDR3 sequences, around a fifth of them singletons. This specimen comes from a study of T cells in Graves' hyperthyroidism and ophthalmopathy.

This receptor was taken from a woman in her seventies with Graves' ophthalmopathy. The chain uses TRBV6-1 and TRBJ1-1, with 7 bases fitting TRBD1. Specimen: blood. This CDR3 is CASSEGQGRTWDTEAFF. The CDR3 DNA reads as TGTGCCAGCAGTGAAGGACAGGGAAGGACTTGGGACACTGAAGCTTTCTTT.